Presented here are 27 T cell receptor beta chains from one specimen sequenced in a study of cytotoxic CD8 clonotypes in ibrutinib-treated CLL (dated by TCRdb to the early 2020s). Library method: the immunoSEQ multiplex PCR assay. The immuneACCESS repertoire file appears here via TCRdb, limited to in-frame rearrangements. These files lack a portion of the clones; in checked studies, under half of the deficit traces to unresolved V genes, and the cause of the others is not known. This sample gives around 150,000 clones in total; around 81% of them show up just once. The ten largest make up 7.5% to 9% of the sample. The sequences come from PBMCs, collected after 36 months of ibrutinib treatment. The receptors derive from a human donor with chronic lymphocytic leukemia.

Written as DNA, the CDR3 is TGTGCCAGCAGCTGGCCCACTAGCGGGGGCTCCTACAATGAGCAGTTCTTC. It translates to CASSWPTSGGSYNEQFF. V usage is TRBV7-9 and J usage is TRBJ2-1; 11 bases align to TRBD2. From germline, CDR1 is SEHNR and CDR2 FQNEAQ (reference sequence). Losses at the gene ends were 4 bases for V and 0 bases for J; bases not matched to a gene: 5. CDR3 length: 17 amino acids.

The V and J genes are TRBV27 and TRBJ2-5, with D possibly being TRBD2 (5 bases). The germline V and J ends were trimmed by 6 bases and 5 bases, with 13 bases remaining between them. Germline V CDR1 and CDR2: MNHEY, SMNVEV (reference sequence). This CDR3 is built from 13 residues. CDR3 DNA sequence: TGTGCCAGCAGCCTCCTAGGAGGTGAGACCCAGTACTTC. Protein sequence: CASSLLGGETQYF.

V and J are TRBV4-1 and TRBJ1-5; 8 bases line up with TRBD1. There are 18 residues in the CDR3. The V and J ends lost 4 bases and 0 bases, in that order; junction bases with no gene match: 11. From germline, CDR1 is MGHRA and CDR2 YSYEKL. CDR3 residues: CASSPPNRGFGSNQPQHF. In DNA form, the CDR3 reads TGCGCCAGCAGCCCCCCGAACAGGGGGTTTGGTAGCAATCAGCCCCAGCATTTT.

The rearrangement links TRBV10-3 to TRBJ2-1; D is ambiguous. CDR1 ENHRY and CDR2 SYGVKD come from the germline V gene. V gave up 0 bases and J gave up 9 bases, with 6 bases separating them. There are 12 residues in the CDR3. In DNA, the CDR3 is TGTGCCATCAGTGAGTCTACTATTGAGCAGTTCTTC. This codes for CAISESTIEQFF.

The chain couples TRBV29-1 to TRBJ2-5; 7 bases are a match to TRBD1. The CDR3 contains 13 residues. V shed 5 bases, J shed 0 bases, and the junction held 3 bases outside the gene matches. Per germline, CDR1 SQVTM and CDR2 ANQGSEA. The CDR3 DNA sequence: TGCAGCGTTAGTAGGGGGCACCAAGAGACCCAGTACTTC. As protein: CSVSRGHQETQYF.

This chain connects TRBV4-1 to TRBJ1-6; maybe TRBD1 (5 bases). CDR3 length equals 14 residues. The V end was cut by 3 bases, the J end by 10 bases, with 13 bases between. The germline V gene encodes CDR1 MGHRA and CDR2 YSYEKL. The CDR3 is CASSQPGRESPLHF. DNA of the CDR3: TGCGCCAGCAGCCAGCCGGGACGGGAGTCACCCCTCCACTTT.

The chain uses TRBV7-2 and TRBJ2-1; 8 bases match TRBD2. This CDR3 spans 15 amino acids. Per the germline V gene, CDR1 is SGHTA and CDR2 is FQGNSA. V gave up 1 base and J gave up 6 bases; unmatched junction bases: 5. CDR3 nucleotide sequence: TGTGCCAGCAGCTTAGACGGGAGGGCGGTCAATGAGCAGTTCTTC. It is translated as CASSLDGRAVNEQFF.

The chain is built from TRBV4-2 and TRBJ1-1; maybe TRBD1 (5 bases). From germline, CDR1 is LGHNA and CDR2 YNFKEQ. V shed 5 bases and J shed 5 bases, with 15 bases lying between them. This CDR3 is 14 amino acids long. The CDR3 loop is CASSTWQGWTEAFF. The CDR3 DNA reads as TGTGCCAGCAGCACCTGGCAGGGATGGACTGAAGCTTTCTTT.

The table lists this clone with a few counts. The gene calls are TRBV6-6 and TRBJ1-5; D is unclear. V shed 0 bases and J shed 7 bases, with 7 bases lying between them. The germline V gene encodes CDR1 MNHNY and CDR2 SVGAGI (reference sequence). This CDR3 is built from 13 residues. The CDR3 bases are TGTGCCAGCAGTTACTCGTTTGACCAGCCCCAGCATTTT. Amino acids: CASSYSFDQPQHF.

CDR3 bases: TGTGCCAGCTCACCAATTTCAGGGGCGTCCGGGGAGCTGTTTTTT. Amino acids: CASSPISGASGELFF. The chain carries TRBV18 and TRBJ2-2; maybe TRBD1 (6 bases). Germline V gene data show CDR1 as KGHSH and CDR2 as LQKENI. Between the trimmed V and J ends, which lost 2 bases and 6 bases, there was a span of 13 bases. The CDR3 is made up of 15 amino acids.

The chain is built from TRBV25-1 and TRBJ2-2, with a tentative D call TRBD1 (6 bases). This CDR3 has 18 amino acids. Germline CDR1 is MGHDK and CDR2 is SYGVNS. Deletions cut 4 bases from V and 7 bases from J, with 25 bases between. The CDR3 loop reads CASSGPYRVKRPIGELFF. As DNA, the CDR3 is TGTGCCAGCAGTGGCCCTTACAGGGTTAAGAGGCCTATCGGGGAGCTGTTTTTT. The entire variable domain, with the rest obtained from reference TRBV25-1 and TRBJ2-2, is as follows: EADIYQTPRYLVIGTGKKITLECSQTMGHDKMYWYQQDPGMELHLIHYSYGVNSTEKGDLSSESTVSRIRTEHFPLTLESARPSHTSQYLCASSGPYRVKRPIGELFFGEGSRLTVL.

The chain recombines TRBV9 with TRBJ2-7; perhaps TRBD2 as D (6 bases). The V gene lost 5 bases and the J gene lost 3 bases, with 15 bases spanning the gap. The CDR3 extends over 14 amino acids. CDR1 and CDR2 from the germline V gene are SGDLS and YYNGEE. CDR3 sequence reads: CASSEYGGVYEQYF. The CDR3, as DNA: TGTGCCAGCAGTGAATATGGCGGGGTCTACGAGCAGTACTTC. The complete variable domain, with remaining parts taken from reference TRBV9 and TRBJ2-7, reads DSGVTQTPKHLITATGQRVTLRCSPRSGDLSVYWYQQSLDQGLQFLIQYYNGEERAKGNILERFSAQQFPDLHSELNLSSLELGDSALYFCASSEYGGVYEQYFGPGTRLTVT.

This clone was recorded a few times. The chain uses TRBV4-1 and TRBJ1-5; a weak D match, TRBD1 (5 bases). Per the germline V gene, CDR1 is MGHRA and CDR2 is YSYEKL. The CDR3 totals 14 residues. V lost 1 base and J lost 6, with 10 bases in between. The CDR3 bases are TGCGCCAGCAGCCAAGCAGGGTTTGGTCAGCCCCAGCATTTT. It yields the protein CASSQAGFGQPQHF.

This clone was detected once. V usage is TRBV11-3 and J usage is TRBJ2-7; perhaps D is TRBD1 or TRBD2 (5 bases each). Between the trimmed V and J ends, which lost 5 bases and 7 bases, there was a span of 12 bases. Germline V CDR1 and CDR2: SGHNT, YENEEA. There are 12 residues in the CDR3. CDR3 in DNA: TGTGCCAGCAGCCAGGGACCGGGGGAGCAGTACTTC. This codes for CASSQGPGEQYF.

The chain links TRBV6-5 to TRBJ2-7; D is perhaps TRBD1 (6 bases). CDR3 length equals 14 residues. Germline-derived CDR1 and CDR2 are MNHEY and SVGAGI. Trimming stripped 10 bases from V and 0 bases from J, with 16 bases between. The CDR3 loop reads CATSRDTSSYEQYF. The CDR3 DNA reads as TGTGCCACCTCCCGGGACACCAGCTCCTACGAGCAGTACTTC.

This chain's CDR3 is CASSLGLAGGITDTQYF. The CDR3 region has the DNA TGTGCCAGCAGCTTAGGGCTAGCGGGGGGGATCACAGATACGCAGTATTTT. The chain couples TRBV7-2 to TRBJ2-3, with TRBD2 identical over 12 bases. V lost 1 base to trimming and J lost 2 bases; unmatched junction nucleotides: 4. This CDR3 has 17 amino acids. Germline V gene lookup returns CDR1 SGHTA and CDR2 FQGNSA.

The rearrangement uses TRBV14 and TRBJ2-6; maybe TRBD1 (6 bases). Trimming stripped 2 bases from V and 0 bases from J, with 23 bases between. In germline, CDR1 is SGHDN, CDR2 FVKESK. This CDR3 spans 21 amino acids. The CDR3 region has the DNA TGTGCCAGCAGCCAACGATCCTGGGACAAAAGAAAAAGCTCTGGGGCCAACGTCCTGACTTTC. Its translation is CASSQRSWDKRKSSGANVLTF.

The rearrangement joins TRBV15 to TRBJ2-7; 9 nucleotides line up with TRBD2. The V and J ends lost 3 bases and 2 bases, in that order; junction bases with no gene match: 5. Germline loops: CDR1 LNHNV, CDR2 YYDKDF (reference sequence). The CDR3 has 15 amino acids. In DNA, the CDR3 is TGTGCCACCAGCAGGAGCGGGGGGACCACCTACGAGCAGTACTTC. It yields the protein CATSRSGGTTYEQYF. Complete variable domain (other parts from reference TRBV15 and TRBJ2-7): DAMVIQNPRYQVTQFGKPVTLSCSQTLNHNVMYWYQQKSSQAPKLLFHYYDKDFNNEADTPDNFQSRRPNTSFCFLDIRSPGLGDTAMYLCATSRSGGTTYEQYFGPGTRLTVT.

This sequence joins TRBV2 and TRBJ1-1; 9 nucleotides line up with TRBD1. Germline V lookup: CDR1 SNHLY, CDR2 FYNNEI. The junction had 9 bases not matched to a gene; V was cut back by 6 bases and J by 4 bases. The CDR3 contains 15 residues. The CDR3 nucleotides read TGTGCCAGCAGCGAAATCCGGGACAGGGTCACTGAAGCTTTCTTT. This gives the protein CASSEIRDRVTEAFF. Filled out from reference TRBV2 and TRBJ1-1, the complete variable domain reads EPEVTQTPSHQVTQMGQEVILRCVPISNHLYFYWYRQILGQKVEFLVSFYNNEISEKSEIFDDQFSVERPDGSNFTLKIRSTKLEDSAMYFCASSEIRDRVTEAFFGQGTRLTVV.

V gene TRBV30 combines with J gene TRBJ2-2; D gene uncertain. CDR3 length: 12 amino acids. In germline, CDR1 is GTSNPN, CDR2 SVGIG (reference sequence). Trimming took 4 bases from V and 7 from J, leaving 10 bases between them. The CDR3 protein is CAWTKGSGELFF. The CDR3 region has the DNA TGTGCCTGGACTAAGGGTAGCGGGGAGCTGTTTTTT.

The chain combines TRBV5-6 with TRBJ1-4, with D maybe TRBD1 (6 bases). In germline, CDR1 is SGHDT, CDR2 YYEEEE. Deletions cut 0 bases from V and 7 bases from J, with 13 bases between. CDR3 length equals 15 residues. CDR3 protein: CASSLVRARGEKLFF. In DNA form, the CDR3 reads TGTGCCAGCAGCTTGGTCAGGGCCAGGGGTGAAAAACTGTTTTTT.

The chain combines TRBV28 with TRBJ1-6; D uncertain. Trimming left V 2 bases short and J 7 bases short, with 6 bases between. The CDR3 length is 13 residues. Germline V gene sequence: CDR1 MDHEN, CDR2 SYDVKM. CDR3 nucleotides: TGTGCCAGCAGTTTAATGGGAAATTCACCCCTCCACTTT. Protein sequence: CASSLMGNSPLHF.

The rearrangement joins TRBV5-1 to TRBJ2-1; TRBD1 matches 8 bases. CDR1 is SGHRS, CDR2 YFSETQ, per germline. CDR3 length: 12 residues. The junction had 4 bases not matched to a gene; V was cut back by 6 bases and J by 8 bases. CDR3 sequence reads: CASTPGGDEQFF. The DNA of the CDR3 is TGCGCCAGCACTCCAGGGGGCGATGAGCAGTTCTTC.

J is TRBJ2-5 and V is TRBV9; 7 positions match TRBD2. The CDR3 is made up of 15 amino acids. After removal of 3 bases from V and 2 bases from J, the junction contained 7 bases not matched to a gene. From germline, CDR1 is SGDLS and CDR2 YYNGEE. The CDR3 here is CASSALSGGQETQYF. CDR3 nucleotide sequence: TGTGCCAGCAGCGCGTTGTCGGGGGGACAAGAGACCCAGTACTTC.

The chain combines TRBV6-5 with TRBJ2-2, with a weak D call TRBD2 (6 bases). Trimming pared 0 bases from V and 4 bases from J, leaving 9 bases between. This CDR3 has 15 amino acids. Germline CDR1 and CDR2: MNHEY and SVGAGI. The CDR3, as DNA: TGTGCCAGCAGTTACTCTGGAGGGACCACCGGGGAGCTGTTTTTT. It specifies CASSYSGGTTGELFF.

This clone was seen more than once but under ten times. The chain is built from TRBV10-1 and TRBJ1-6; D gene uncertain. Germline V gene sequence: CDR1 WNHNN, CDR2 SYGVQD (reference sequence). Trimming stripped 8 bases from V and 5 bases from J, with 10 bases between. The CDR3 covers 13 residues. The CDR3 loop is CASYPGDNSPLHF. The CDR3 DNA follows: TGCGCCAGCTATCCGGGAGATAATTCACCCCTCCACTTT.

The chain uses TRBV6-6 and TRBJ1-2, with a weak D call TRBD1 (5 bases). Trimming removed 2 bases from V and 0 bases from J, with 10 bases in between. The CDR3 is 15 amino acids. CDR1 is MNHNY, CDR2 SVGAGI, per germline (reference sequence). CDR3 protein: CASSYLQTANYGYTF. Here the CDR3 DNA reads TGTGCCAGCAGTTACCTCCAGACAGCTAACTATGGCTACACCTTC.